The next 13 T cell receptor beta chains were all read from a single sample in a study of T cells in women clearing cervical HPV infection. The data were produced by immunoSEQ multiplex PCR, yet TCRdb's version contains in-frame clones alone and is incomplete. This table lists 25,000 to 30,000 clones. The sequenced sample consisted of blood buffy coat. The receptors come from a woman aged 18 to 75 with a cervical HPV16 infection that either progressed to CIN3+ or cleared (not recorded which).

On this clone: The CDR3 goes on 3 residues after the read ends, and that part is filled in from the germline J gene. The chain links TRBV19 to TRBJ2-2; TRBD1 matches at 10 bases. After removal of 6 bases from V and 3 bases from J, the junction contained 4 bases not matched to a gene. Germline-derived CDR1 and CDR2 are LNHDA and SQIVND (reference sequence). The CDR3 is made up of 15 amino acids. CDR3 bases read: TGTGCCAGTAGGCCGGGACAGGGGTACACCGGGGAG. It is translated as CASRPGQGYTGE. The CDR3 in full is CASRPGQGYTGELFF.

With regard to this clone: The read gets to within 3 residues of the CDR3 end, and the germline J gene fills in the rest. This chain links TRBV19 with TRBJ1-4; the match to TRBD1 covers 8 bases. This CDR3 has 15 amino acids. CDR1 and CDR2 from the germline V gene are LNHDA and SQIVND (reference sequence). The V segment lost 5 bases and the J segment 8 bases; nucleotides outside the gene matches: 10. The CDR3 loop reads CASSQQQGVAEKLFF. CDR3 DNA, as far as it was read: TGTGCCAGTAGTCAACAACAGGGGGTTGCAGAAAAA.

Comments on this clone: The CDR3 goes on 3 residues after the read ends, and that part is filled in from the germline J gene. This chain connects TRBV6-2 or TRBV6-3 to TRBJ2-7; either TRBD1 or TRBD2 may supply D (5 bases each). The CDR3 has 14 amino acids. V was pared by 6 bases and J by 3 bases, with 15 bases between. Germline CDR1 MNHEY, CDR2 SVGEGT. CDR3 sequence: CASRATAGGYEQYF. CDR3 DNA (partial): TGTGCCAGCAGAGCGACAGCCGGAGGCTACGAG.

Points on this clone: The observed sequence ends 3 residues before the CDR3 terminus, with the missing tail filled in from the germline J gene. The J gene is TRBJ2-7, the V gene TRBV19, with 8 bases aligning to TRBD1. The ends lost 9 bases at V and 4 bases at J; junction bases unmatched: 8. CDR1 is LNHDA and CDR2 is SQIVND in the germline V gene (reference sequence). The CDR3 runs 13 residues. Partial CDR3 DNA: TGTGCCAGCTTCCGACAGGGGAAATACGAG. Translated, it gives CASFRQGKYE. The full CDR3 protein reads CASFRQGKYEQYF.

As concerns this clone: The DNA ends 3 residues before the CDR3 does, and the rest of the CDR3 is filled in from the germline J gene. This rearrangement joins TRBV7-2 to TRBJ1-1, with 9 bases matching TRBD1. The ends lost 3 bases at V and 2 bases at J; junction bases unmatched: 4. CDR3 length equals 15 residues. The germline CDR1 and CDR2 sequences are SGHTA and FQGNSA. The part of the CDR3 DNA that was read is TGTGCCAGCAGCTTGCGGACAGGGGAAAACACTGAA. It translates to CASSLRTGENTE. In full, the CDR3 is CASSLRTGENTEAFF.

Note on this clone: The read ends 3 residues shy of where the CDR3 ends; the end is completed using the germline J gene. This rearrangement joins TRBV6-2 or TRBV6-3 to TRBJ2-3, with D possibly being TRBD1 (5 bases). The CDR3 is 13 amino acids. Germline CDR1 reads MNHEY; CDR2 reads SVGEGT. CDR3 DNA, as far as it was read: TGTGCCAGCAGCCCTAGGGGATCCGCGTCG. It is translated as CASSPRGSAS. The full CDR3 is CASSPRGSASQYF.

Comments on this clone: The read is 3 residues too short to cover the CDR3 end, so that end is filled in from the germline J gene. The chain uses TRBV7-2 and TRBJ1-2; no clear D gene. Germline loops: CDR1 SGHTA, CDR2 FQGNSA. This CDR3 has 11 amino acids. CDR3 region: CASSLYYDYTF. The CDR3 DNA, read in part, is TGTGCCAGCAGCCTATACTACGAC.

Note on this clone: The sequence runs out 3 residues before the end of the CDR3; the remainder is reconstructed from the germline J gene. The chain couples TRBV29-1 to TRBJ2-5, with 8 positions matching TRBD1. The trim removed 3 bases at V and 1 base at J, leaving 7 bases unmatched. CDR1 and CDR2 (germline): SQVTM, ANQGSEA. The CDR3 runs to 15 residues. CDR3 DNA, as far as it was read: TGCAGCGTTGAGTCCGGGACAGGCCTCCAAGAGACC. Translating it yields CSVESGTGLQET. The whole CDR3 reads CSVESGTGLQETQYF.

Comment on this clone: The CDR3 end is not reached by the read, which stops 3 residues before it; the germline J gene fills it in. The V and J genes are TRBV19 and TRBJ1-5; TRBD1 is a possible D gene (5 bases). Germline CDR1 is LNHDA and CDR2 is SQIVND (reference sequence). This CDR3 has 15 residues. The germline V and J ends were trimmed by 2 bases and 3 bases, with 11 bases remaining between them. CDR3 DNA (partial): TGTGCCAGTAGTATAATTGGGACTCACAATCAGCCC. This codes for CASSIIGTHNQP. The entire CDR3 sequence reads CASSIIGTHNQPQHF.

As for this clone: Coverage ceases 3 residues before the CDR3 finishes, and the germline J gene fills in the end. The chain combines TRBV20-1 with TRBJ2-3; 8 bases align to TRBD2. Germline V gene lookup returns CDR1 DFQATT and CDR2 SNEGSKA (reference sequence). The CDR3 consists of 15 residues. V shed 2 bases and J 0 bases; nucleotides not matched to a gene: 4. CDR3 region: CSARPGGTSTDTQYF. The part of the CDR3 DNA that was read is TGCAGTGCTAGACCGGGGGGGACTAGCACAGATACG.

A remark on this clone: The read is 3 residues too short to cover the CDR3 end, so that end is filled in from the germline J gene. The chain employs TRBV30 and TRBJ2-3; a possible D gene is TRBD1 (6 bases). The CDR3 consists of 14 residues. Germline V gene data show CDR1 as GTSNPN and CDR2 as SVGIG (reference sequence). The CDR3 spells CAWSQGISNQPQYF. Partial CDR3 DNA: TGTGCCTGGTCACAGGGAATCAGCAATCAGCCG.

Worth noting for this clone: The junction departs from the called germline gene at one end, perhaps through a read error. The sequenced fragment ends 3 residues before the CDR3 boundary, so the rest is inferred from the germline J gene. This sample includes further DNA sequences coding for the same CDR3. The rearrangement joins TRBV7-2 to TRBJ1-3, with D perhaps TRBD1 (6 bases). The CDR3 extends over 15 amino acids. The germline CDR1 and CDR2 sequences are SGHTA and FQGNSA. The DNA read from the CDR3 is TGTGCCAGCAGACAGGGCCTGGCGGCGGGAAACACG. Encoded protein: CASRQGLAAGNT. In full, the CDR3 reads CASRQGLAAGNTIYF.

CDR3 loop: CAWTDSGRGEKLFF. CDR3 DNA, as far as it was read: TGTGCCTGGACTGATTCAGGGCGGGGTGAAAAA. V is TRBV30 and J is TRBJ1-4, with D perhaps TRBD1 (5 bases). The CDR3 end is not reached by the read, which stops 3 residues before it; the germline J gene fills it in. The CDR3 spans 14 residues. Trimming stripped 4 bases from V and 7 bases from J, with 16 bases between. Germline V gives CDR1 GTSNPN, CDR2 SVGIG (reference sequence).